One and the same sample provided the 22 T cell receptor beta chains below, sequenced in a study of cytomegalovirus exposure and HLA in healthy donors. PCR amplification relied on 60 Vbeta primers (plus 13 Jbeta primers). Repertoires were generated with immunoSEQ multiplex PCR, while TCRdb's copy carries only in-frame clones and drops some. Altogether roughly 250,000 clones are present, 80% being singletons, with the ten largest covering approximately 0.3%. The sequencing sample was made of PBMCs. Receptors originate from a girl between 2 and 10 years old in good health and CMV-seronegative.

The chain carries TRBV4-2 and TRBJ2-1; possibly TRBD2 for D (7 bases). The CDR3 runs 18 residues. V was clipped by 0 bases and J by 0 bases, with 15 bases between them. From germline, CDR1 is LGHNA and CDR2 YNFKEQ. CDR3 bases: TGTGCCAGCAGCCAAGAGGTGGGGGGGCTTAGCTCCTACAATGAGCAGTTCTTC. Protein sequence: CASSQEVGGLSSYNEQFF.

This rearrangement joins TRBV6-1 to TRBJ2-7, with D perhaps TRBD1 (6 bases). The V end lost 6 bases, the J end lost 5 bases, and 20 bases lay between the germline ends. The CDR3 consists of 15 residues. The germline V gene has CDR1 MNHNS and CDR2 SASEGT. DNA for the CDR3: TGTGCCAGCAGCAACACACAGGGAATTCACGACGAGCAGTACTTC. Encoded protein: CASSNTQGIHDEQYF.

This clone has a handful of counts. The rearrangement uses TRBV5-1 and TRBJ2-1; the D gene is possibly TRBD1 (5 bases). Between the trimmed V and J ends, which lost 4 bases and 7 bases, there was a span of 12 bases. The CDR3 is made up of 13 amino acids. The germline gives CDR1 SGHRS, CDR2 YFSETQ. The CDR3 spells CASSGASRNEQFF. Written as DNA, the CDR3 is TGCGCCAGCAGCGGGGCGTCTCGGAATGAGCAGTTCTTC.

This chain joins TRBV5-6 and TRBJ1-2; D uncertain. Germline assignment: CDR1 SGHDT and CDR2 YYEEEE. The CDR3 consists of 15 residues. With 4 bases removed from V and 5 bases from J, the gap between germline ends came to 18 bases. DNA for the CDR3: TGTGCCAGCAGCCCCCTTGAGGGCCAGCCTTATGGCTACACCTTC. Its protein product is CASSPLEGQPYGYTF.

The chain employs TRBV7-8 and TRBJ1-1, with D possibly matching TRBD1 (6 bases). Between the trimmed V and J ends, which lost 2 bases and 1 base, there was a span of 14 bases. CDR3 length: 16 amino acids. Germline V CDR1 and CDR2: SGHVS, FQNEAQ. The CDR3: CASSLRQDPRNTEAFF. The CDR3 DNA reads TGTGCCAGCAGCTTAAGACAGGACCCTCGGAACACTGAAGCTTTCTTT.

This chain joins TRBV7-9 and TRBJ2-5; TRBD2 might be the D (7 bases). The germline V gene has CDR1 SEHNR and CDR2 FQNEAQ (reference sequence). CDR3 length equals 13 residues. The ends were cut back, 3 bases at V and 5 bases at J, with 10 bases in the middle. CDR3 coding DNA: TGTGCCAGCAGCTTGGGGGGGCGGGAGACCCAGTACTTC. Amino acid sequence: CASSLGGRETQYF.

The chain is built from TRBV28 and TRBJ1-2; D might be TRBD1 (5 bases). The ends were cut back, 2 bases at V and 9 bases at J, with 16 bases in the middle. The CDR3 contains 14 residues. Germline V gene lookup returns CDR1 MDHEN and CDR2 SYDVKM. The CDR3 is CASSLLGRSWSYTF. DNA of the CDR3: TGTGCCAGCAGTTTACTGGGGCGTAGTTGGAGCTACACCTTC.

The chain carries TRBV10-1 and TRBJ2-3; 7 bases align to TRBD1. This CDR3 has 12 residues. Trimming at V came to 2 bases and at J to 13 bases, leaving 6 bases not matched to a gene. From germline, CDR1 is WNHNN and CDR2 SYGVQD (reference sequence). CDR3 in DNA: TGCGCCAGCAGTGAGCCCGGGACAGCGGAGTATTTT. Translation gives CASSEPGTAEYF.

V is TRBV7-9 and J is TRBJ2-1, with 8 bases lining up with TRBD2. The CDR3 has 17 amino acids. V dropped 5 bases and J dropped 7; count of bases not matched to a gene: 16. The V gene's germline CDR1 is SEHNR and CDR2 FQNEAQ (reference sequence). In DNA, the CDR3 is TGTGCCAGCAGCCCCGGCAGTGTCGGGAGGGCCAGAAATGAGCAGTTCTTC. Its translation is CASSPGSVGRARNEQFF.

The chain is built from TRBV5-1 and TRBJ2-3; 9 bases are a match to TRBD2. CDR1 is SGHRS, CDR2 YFSETQ, per germline. Trimming at V came to 4 bases and at J to 0 bases, leaving 3 bases not matched to a gene. CDR3 length: 15 amino acids. In DNA form, the CDR3 reads TGCGCCAGCAGCCCGACTAGCGGAAGCACAGATACGCAGTATTTT. Translating it yields CASSPTSGSTDTQYF.

This clone has just one count. This chain joins TRBV6-1 and TRBJ2-1, with TRBD2 matching 10 bases. The CDR3 is made up of 16 amino acids. Germline CDR1 is MNHNS and CDR2 is SASEGT. Losses at the gene ends were 2 bases for V and 6 bases for J; bases not matched to a gene: 7. The CDR3 sequence: CASSEPRASGSNEQFF. DNA of the CDR3: TGTGCCAGCAGTGAACCGCGGGCTAGCGGGAGCAATGAGCAGTTCTTC.

This chain links TRBV19 with TRBJ1-1; D gene uncertain. The CDR3 length is 14 residues. With 5 bases removed from V and 4 bases from J, the gap between germline ends came to 14 bases. Germline V gene lookup returns CDR1 LNHDA and CDR2 SQIVND (reference sequence). CDR3 protein: CASSQSVSGTEAFF. DNA for the CDR3: TGTGCCAGTAGTCAAAGCGTTTCGGGCACTGAAGCTTTCTTT.

This rearrangement joins TRBV7-8 to TRBJ1-4; the D gene is possibly TRBD1 (6 bases). The CDR3 sequence is 15 residues long. Germline CDR1 SGHVS, CDR2 FQNEAQ. Trimming pared 5 bases from V and 0 bases from J, leaving 10 bases between. In DNA, the CDR3 is TGTGCCAGCAGCATGCGACAGGCAACTAATGAAAAACTGTTTTTT. Its translation: CASSMRQATNEKLFF.

The chain uses TRBV28 and TRBJ2-1; D remains unclear. From germline, CDR1 is MDHEN and CDR2 SYDVKM. The CDR3 has 12 amino acids. The germline V and J ends were trimmed by 3 bases and 7 bases, with 7 bases remaining between them. This CDR3 is CASSFRGNEQFF. DNA for the CDR3: TGTGCCAGCAGTTTTCGAGGTAATGAGCAGTTCTTC. The full variable domain, completed using reference TRBV28 and TRBJ2-1, is DVKVTQSSRYLVKRTGEKVFLECVQDMDHENMFWYRQDPGLGLRLIYFSYDVKMKEKGDIPEGYSVSREKKERFSLILESASTNQTSMYLCASSFRGNEQFFGPGTRLTVL.

This rearrangement joins TRBV4-2 to TRBJ1-6; tentative D call: TRBD1 (5 bases). The CDR3 covers 13 residues. Trimming pared 4 bases from V and 6 bases from J, leaving 7 bases between. The germline V gene has CDR1 LGHNA and CDR2 YNFKEQ. The CDR3: CASSLGPNSPLHF. Written as DNA, the CDR3 is TGTGCCAGCAGCCTGGGGCCTAATTCACCCCTCCACTTT.

V and J are TRBV11-2 and TRBJ2-7, with D tentatively TRBD1 (6 bases). This CDR3 has 15 amino acids. V shed 5 bases and J shed 3 bases, with 17 bases lying between them. The germline gives CDR1 SGHAT, CDR2 FQNNGV. CDR3 loop: CASSRSPTGYYEQYF. DNA for the CDR3: TGTGCCAGCAGCCGCAGTCCGACAGGCTACTACGAGCAGTACTTC.

V usage is TRBV19 and J usage is TRBJ2-1; 8 bases agree with TRBD2. The CDR3 is 17 residues long. From germline, CDR1 is LNHDA and CDR2 SQIVND (reference sequence). The V gene end was trimmed by 4 bases and the J gene end by 8 bases; junction bases not matched to a gene: 16. The chain's CDR3 is CASSKVRVRGGLDEQFF. In DNA form, the CDR3 reads TGTGCCAGTAGTAAGGTTCGGGTCCGGGGGGGCCTTGATGAGCAGTTCTTC.

There are a few counts of this clone. The J gene is TRBJ2-7, the V gene TRBV7-3, with D hard to call. Trimming left V 5 bases short and J 6 bases short, with 23 bases between. The CDR3 loop spans 16 amino acids. Germline V gives CDR1 SGHTA, CDR2 FQGTGA. The CDR3: CASSPPRAENPSEQYF. As DNA, the CDR3 is TGTGCCAGCAGCCCTCCCCGAGCCGAAAACCCCTCCGAGCAGTACTTC.

The V gene is TRBV7-6, the J gene TRBJ1-4; 9 bases fit TRBD1. The germline gives CDR1 SGHVS, CDR2 FNYEAQ. V dropped 5 bases and J dropped 8; count of bases not matched to a gene: 9. The CDR3 has 15 amino acids. The CDR3 loop is CASSTRDREPEKLFF. The CDR3 DNA sequence: TGTGCCAGCAGCACCCGGGACAGGGAACCCGAAAAACTGTTTTTT.

The chain recombines TRBV11-2 with TRBJ2-3; perhaps TRBD1 as D (6 bases). There are 13 residues in the CDR3. Trimming shortened V by 5 bases and J by 6 bases, and 12 bases separated the two germline ends. CDR1 SGHAT and CDR2 FQNNGV come from the germline V gene. CDR3 region: CASSLTGKDTQYF. CDR3 in DNA: TGTGCCAGCAGCCTAACAGGGAAGGATACGCAGTATTTT.

V usage is TRBV21-1 and J usage is TRBJ2-2; TRBD2 reflects the table's D call only, with no check against the DNA. TRBV21-1 is deemed a pseudogene. The CDR3 covers 21 residues. The DNA for the CDR3 is TGTGCCAGCAGCAAAGGCGCTAGCGGGGTCCTGTGGCGGTGTTTGGACGGGGAGCTGTTTTTT. Protein: CASSKGASGVLWRCLDGELFF.

V gene TRBV7-6 combines with J gene TRBJ2-1, with D possibly matching TRBD2 (5 bases). Germline CDR1 reads SGHVS; CDR2 reads FNYEAQ. V shed 1 base and J shed 4 bases, with 5 bases lying between them. This CDR3 is built from 13 residues. For the CDR3, the DNA is TGTGCCAGCAGCTTAGAGCGGTACAATGAGCAGTTCTTC. Residues: CASSLERYNEQFF.